Detailed here is one T cell receptor beta chain. Antigen: not known. The source of the sample is a study of T cell responses to AZD1222 COVID-19 vaccine. Regarding the study as a whole: Unmutated variant regions reportedly attract nearly half of all spike-specific TCRs. Spike-specific TCR breadth and depth were elevated following two AZD1222 doses. Donors were mostly white British, more females; clonal diversity possibly underestimated.

The data were produced by immunoSEQ multiplex PCR, yet TCRdb's version contains in-frame clones alone and is incomplete. Of 130,000 or so clones in the sample, 91% are singletons; the top ten hold 7.5% to 8%. Germline V CDR1 and CDR2: LGHNA, YSLEER. The CDR3 is made up of 15 amino acids. With V trimmed by 3 bases and J by 8 bases, 7 bases remained unmatched. The origin of this receptor is an adult who received the MenACWY meningococcal vaccine as a control. The input for sequencing was peripheral blood, taken 28 days after the second dose of the MenACWY control vaccine. V is TRBV4-3 and J is TRBJ2-1; 10 bases match TRBD1. The CDR3 DNA follows: TGCGCCAGCAGCCAGTATGAGACAGGGGGCGATGAGCAGTTCTTC. Translation: CASSQYETGGDEQFF.